This T cell receptor beta chain stems from a study of Ad26.COV2.S vaccination and SARS-CoV-2 variants. Treatment meaning: some 20 received Ad26.COV2.S at low or high dose, single or two shots; 5 received placebo; per-sample allocation not given. It was on day 63 after the first vaccine or placebo injection that samples were taken. This adult donor, from Boston, was 18-55 years old. Ad26 vector vaccine expressed Wuhan-strain SARS-CoV-2 spike. This CDR3 comprises 17 residues. V lost 0 bases to trimming and J lost 4 bases, with 20 bases between them. Germline CDR1 reads SQVTM; CDR2 reads ANQGSEA. Assay: immunoSEQ multiplex PCR; the TCRdb copy retains only in-frame clones and omits some. The sample lists about 480,000 clones; around 85% were seen once.

The chain uses TRBV29-1 and TRBJ2-3, with D perhaps TRBD2 (5 bases). The source was peripheral blood, collected in a trial of Ad26.COV2.S vaccine versus placebo. This TCR was recovered from a person between 18 and 65 years old who received the Ad26.COV2.S COVID-19 vaccine or a placebo. In nucleotides, the CDR3 is TGCAGCGTTGAAGATCAGTCTCCGGGAATAGGAGCAGATACGCAGTATTTT. Its translation: CSVEDQSPGIGADTQYF.